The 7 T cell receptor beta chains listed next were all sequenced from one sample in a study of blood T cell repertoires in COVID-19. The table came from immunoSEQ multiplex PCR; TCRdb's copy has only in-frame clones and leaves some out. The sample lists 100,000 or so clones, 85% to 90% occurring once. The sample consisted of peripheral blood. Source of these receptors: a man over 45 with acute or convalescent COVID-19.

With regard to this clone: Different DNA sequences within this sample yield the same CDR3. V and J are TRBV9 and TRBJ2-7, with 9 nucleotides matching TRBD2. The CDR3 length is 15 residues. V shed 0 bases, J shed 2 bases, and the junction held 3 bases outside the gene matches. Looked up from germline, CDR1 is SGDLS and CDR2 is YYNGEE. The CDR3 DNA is TGTGCCAGCAGCGTAGGACTAGCGGATACCTACGAGCAGTACTTC. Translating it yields CASSVGLADTYEQYF.

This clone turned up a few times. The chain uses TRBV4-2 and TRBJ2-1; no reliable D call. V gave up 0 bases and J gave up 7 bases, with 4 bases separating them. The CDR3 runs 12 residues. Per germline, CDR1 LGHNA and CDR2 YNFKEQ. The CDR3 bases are TGTGCCAGCAGCCAAGAGTATAATGAGCAGTTCTTC. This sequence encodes CASSQEYNEQFF.

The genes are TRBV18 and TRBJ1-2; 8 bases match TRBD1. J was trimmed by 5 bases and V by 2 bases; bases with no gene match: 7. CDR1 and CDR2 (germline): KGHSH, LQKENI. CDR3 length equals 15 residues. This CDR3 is CASSPGTGLRYGYTF. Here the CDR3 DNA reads TGTGCCAGCTCACCAGGGACAGGTCTACGGTATGGCTACACCTTC.

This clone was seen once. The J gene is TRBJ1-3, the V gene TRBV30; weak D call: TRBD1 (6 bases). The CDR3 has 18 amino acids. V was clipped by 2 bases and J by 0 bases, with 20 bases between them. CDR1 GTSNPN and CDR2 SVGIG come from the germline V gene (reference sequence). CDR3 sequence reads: CAWSRSQDRRFSGNTIYF. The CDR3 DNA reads TGTGCCTGGAGTAGGTCTCAGGACAGAAGGTTCTCTGGAAACACCATATATTTT.

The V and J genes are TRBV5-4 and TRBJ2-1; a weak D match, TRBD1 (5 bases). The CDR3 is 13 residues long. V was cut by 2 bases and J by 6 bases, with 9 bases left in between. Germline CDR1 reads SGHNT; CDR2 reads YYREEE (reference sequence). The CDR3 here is CASSFQGPNEQFF. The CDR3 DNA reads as TGTGCCAGCAGCTTTCAGGGCCCCAATGAGCAGTTCTTC.

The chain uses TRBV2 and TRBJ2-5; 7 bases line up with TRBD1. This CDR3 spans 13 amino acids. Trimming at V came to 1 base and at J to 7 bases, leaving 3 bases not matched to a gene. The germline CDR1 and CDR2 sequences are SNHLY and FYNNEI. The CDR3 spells CASSEGDRLTQYF. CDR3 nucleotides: TGTGCCAGCAGTGAAGGGGACAGACTGACCCAGTACTTC. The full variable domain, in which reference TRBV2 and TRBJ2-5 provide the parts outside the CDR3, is EPEVTQTPSHQVTQMGQEVILRCVPISNHLYFYWYRQILGQKVEFLVSFYNNEISEKSEIFDDQFSVERPDGSNFTLKIRSTKLEDSAMYFCASSEGDRLTQYFGPGTRLLVL.

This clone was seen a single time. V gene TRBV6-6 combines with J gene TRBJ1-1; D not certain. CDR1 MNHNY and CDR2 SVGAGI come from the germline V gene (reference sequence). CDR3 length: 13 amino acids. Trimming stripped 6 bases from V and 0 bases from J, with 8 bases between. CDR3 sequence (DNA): TGTGCCAGCAGGGGCCCCATGAACACTGAAGCTTTCTTT. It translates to CASRGPMNTEAFF.